Listed here are 24 T cell receptor beta chains from one sample, sequenced in a study of regulatory T cells in long-lasting Graves disease. Sample time point: persistent/refractory GD, antithyroid drugs over 5 years with positive TRAb. There was RNA extracted from PBMCs, and the TCR library was made from it. According to the study, TCR beta libraries were built with iRepertoire HTBI primers and CDR3-region Arm-PCR. TCRdb analysed the multiplex PCR reads with MiXCR anew, one entry per CDR3 protein. The table records hundreds of thousands of distinct CDR3 sequences, 20% to 25% of them present only once. This specimen was peripheral blood mononuclear cells (PBMCs), taken when the disease was refractory, from a patient treated with antithyroid drugs. The receptor source for this set is a female donor with Graves disease.

This clonotype was counted between two and nine times. This rearrangement joins TRBV30 to TRBJ1-1; D call uncertain. Germline loops: CDR1 GTSNPN, CDR2 SVGIG (reference sequence). Trimming removed 6 bases from V and 1 base from J, with 15 bases in between. CDR3 length equals 14 residues. The CDR3 sequence is CACSLGVRNTEAFF. CDR3 bases: TGTGCCTGTTCCCTCGGGGTACGGAACACTGAAGCTTTCTTT.

There are many counts of this clonotype. This chain connects TRBV28 to TRBJ2-7; TRBD2 matches 10 bases. J lost 5 bases, V lost 7 bases, and 5 bases had no gene match. Looked up from germline, CDR1 is MDHEN and CDR2 is SYDVKM. This CDR3 contains 13 residues. The CDR3 loop is CASTSGSIDEQYF. The DNA for the CDR3 is TGTGCCAGCACTAGCGGGAGTATCGACGAGCAGTACTTC. Full variable domain (missing parts from reference TRBV28 and TRBJ2-7): DVKVTQSSRYLVKRTGEKVFLECVQDMDHENMFWYRQDPGLGLRLIYFSYDVKMKEKGDIPEGYSVSREKKERFSLILESASTNQTSMYLCASTSGSIDEQYFGPGTRLTVT.

V gene TRBV20-1 combines with J gene TRBJ2-2, with D tentatively TRBD1 (5 bases). CDR3 length equals 13 residues. Germline loops: CDR1 DFQATT, CDR2 SNEGSKA (reference sequence). Trimming left V 6 bases short and J 6 bases short, with 14 bases between. CDR3: CSATRGRAGELFF. The CDR3 DNA follows: TGCAGTGCCACAAGGGGCAGGGCCGGGGAGCTGTTTTTT.

This clonotype was detected only once. A much larger clone lies a single base off, so this may be a read error. The J gene is TRBJ2-7, the V gene TRBV6-2 or TRBV6-3, with 13 bases aligning to TRBD2. Germline-derived CDR1 and CDR2 are MNHEY and SVGEGT. The junction had 6 bases not matched to a gene; V was cut back by 2 bases and J by 5 bases. The CDR3 totals 16 residues. CDR3 in amino acids: CASSYGLAGVPDEQYF. The CDR3 bases are TGTGCCAGCAGTTACGGACTAGCGGGAGTACCCGACGAGCAGTACTTC.

The chain couples TRBV20-1 to TRBJ2-3; D not resolved. The V and J ends lost 5 bases and 5 bases respectively, with 11 bases between them. Germline assignment: CDR1 DFQATT and CDR2 SNEGSKA (reference sequence). The CDR3 totals 12 residues. The CDR3 sequence is CSALDPLDTQYF. The CDR3 region has the DNA TGCAGTGCTCTAGACCCGTTAGATACGCAGTATTTT.

This clonotype has ten or more counts. This chain connects TRBV18 to TRBJ2-5; 7 bases are shared with TRBD1. Germline loops: CDR1 KGHSH, CDR2 LQKENI. With 5 bases clipped from V and 2 bases from J, the junction kept 8 bases outside the gene matches. The CDR3 is 15 amino acids. CDR3 in amino acids: CASSEQGSQQETQYF. The CDR3, as DNA: TGTGCCAGCTCAGAACAGGGGTCTCAACAAGAGACCCAGTACTTC.

On this clonotype: At one of its ends the junction is not consistent with the germline gene, which may arise from a read error. The chain recombines TRBV6-1 with TRBJ2-7; 8 bases line up with TRBD2. There are 15 residues in the CDR3. The germline CDR1 and CDR2 sequences are MNHNS and SASEGT. CDR3 DNA: TGTTCCAGCAGAGAGCTCGCGGGAGGCGCCTACGAGCAGTACTTC. It codes for CSSRELAGGAYEQYF.

This clonotype was counted only a few times. This sequence joins TRBV5-1 and TRBJ2-7, with D perhaps assigned TRBD1 or TRBD2 (6 bases each). Germline CDR1 is SGHRS and CDR2 is YFSETQ. The CDR3 loop spans 16 amino acids. V was trimmed by 3 bases and J by 5 bases, leaving 21 bases between them. The CDR3 coding sequence is TGCGCCAGCAGCTGGAGGGCCGGGACAAATCGGGACGAGCAGTACTTC. Protein sequence: CASSWRAGTNRDEQYF.

This clonotype was seen repeatedly, ten times or more. The gene calls are TRBV20-1 and TRBJ2-5; D tentatively reads TRBD1 or TRBD2 (5 bases each). Trimming stripped 1 base from V and 7 bases from J, with 13 bases between. The CDR3 has 13 amino acids. CDR1 is DFQATT, CDR2 SNEGSKA, per germline (reference sequence). CDR3 nucleotides: TGCAGTGCTAGAGTGTTGGTCGGGGCGACCCAGTACTTC. This translates into CSARVLVGATQYF.

This clonotype was seen at least ten times. The chain employs TRBV29-1 and TRBJ1-2, with no clear D. The ends were cut back, 3 bases at V and 6 bases at J, with 14 bases in the middle. From germline, CDR1 is SQVTM and CDR2 ANQGSEA. The length of the CDR3 is 13 residues. CDR3 nucleotide sequence: TGCAGCGTTGAGCCAACTACTAGGGATGGCTACACCTTC. Residues: CSVEPTTRDGYTF. Combining the CDR3 with reference TRBV29-1 and TRBJ1-2 gives the whole variable domain SAVISQKPSRDICQRGTSLTIQCQVDSQVTMMFWYRQQPGQSLTLIATANQGSEATYESGFVIDKFPISRPNLTFSTLTVSNMSPEDSSIYLCSVEPTTRDGYTFGSGTRLTVV.

This clonotype was detected many times. The J gene is TRBJ1-2, the V gene TRBV5-1; a weak D match, TRBD1 (6 bases). The CDR3 sequence is 14 residues long. With 4 bases removed from V and 3 bases from J, the gap between germline ends came to 13 bases. CDR1 SGHRS and CDR2 YFSETQ come from the germline V gene. CDR3 coding DNA: TGCGCCAGCAGCGCAAGGACAGCCGACTATGGCTACACCTTC. Its translation is CASSARTADYGYTF.

V is TRBV15 and J is TRBJ2-2; 7 nucleotides align to TRBD2. Trimming removed 0 bases from V and 3 bases from J; junction bases left unmatched: 7. Looked up from germline, CDR1 is LNHNV and CDR2 is YYDKDF (reference sequence). This CDR3 spans 17 amino acids. The CDR3 DNA sequence: TGTGCCACCAGCAGAGATGGTGCGGGAGCGTACACCGGGGAGCTGTTTTTT. Translating it yields CATSRDGAGAYTGELFF. Full variable domain (rest looked up from reference TRBV15 and TRBJ2-2): DAMVIQNPRYQVTQFGKPVTLSCSQTLNHNVMYWYQQKSSQAPKLLFHYYDKDFNNEADTPDNFQSRRPNTSFCFLDIRSPGLGDTAMYLCATSRDGAGAYTGELFFGEGSRLTVL.

This clonotype has a count of ten or more. CDR3 residues: CSANPMEGPFDYGYTF. The DNA of the CDR3 is TGCAGTGCTAATCCGATGGAGGGACCTTTTGACTATGGCTACACCTTC. V usage is TRBV20-1 and J usage is TRBJ1-2; possibly TRBD1 for D (5 bases). The V end lost 4 bases, the J end lost 3 bases, and 21 bases lay between the germline ends. CDR3 length: 16 residues. Germline V CDR1 and CDR2: DFQATT, SNEGSKA (reference sequence).

In its sample, this clonotype was seen a few times. The rearrangement uses TRBV27 and TRBJ1-6; tentative D call: TRBD1 (5 bases). This CDR3 has 15 residues. Trimming pared 7 bases from V and 8 bases from J, leaving 18 bases between. Germline V gene sequence: CDR1 MNHEY, CDR2 SMNVEV (reference sequence). The CDR3 region is CASKGVQGAHSPLHF. CDR3 nucleotide sequence: TGTGCCAGCAAAGGGGTCCAGGGTGCGCATTCACCCCTCCACTTT.

This CDR3 is CSVSSVIPYEQYF. The CDR3 bases are TGCAGCGTTTCCTCCGTGATCCCTTACGAGCAGTACTTC. This chain links TRBV29-1 with TRBJ2-7; D gene unclear. CDR1 and CDR2 from the germline V gene are SQVTM and ANQGSEA. The CDR3 is 13 residues long. Trimming took 5 bases from V and 4 from J, leaving 15 bases between them.

This clonotype was observed at least ten times. The CDR3 nucleotides are TGTGCCAGCAGCGTCGCGGCCCTATCTCCCTTAGAGACCCAGTACTTC. This translates into CASSVAALSPLETQYF. The chain links TRBV27 to TRBJ2-5; D remains ambiguous. This CDR3 is built from 16 residues. The germline CDR1 and CDR2 sequences are MNHEY and SMNVEV (reference sequence). The ends were cut back, 6 bases at V and 4 bases at J, with 21 bases in the middle.

The CDR3 reads CASSRTSGSIGDTQYF. In DNA form, the CDR3 reads TGCGCCAGCAGCAGGACTAGCGGGAGTATAGGAGATACGCAGTATTTT. This chain connects TRBV5-1 to TRBJ2-3; 13 bases align to TRBD2. There are 16 residues in the CDR3. V shed 4 bases and J 5 bases; nucleotides not matched to a gene: 7. Germline assignment: CDR1 SGHRS and CDR2 YFSETQ.

This clonotype was seen more than once but under ten times. The genes are TRBV19 and TRBJ1-5; D might be TRBD1 (6 bases). Germline lookup yields CDR1 LNHDA and CDR2 SQIVND (reference sequence). The V and J ends lost 4 bases and 3 bases respectively, with 13 bases between them. The CDR3 is 15 residues long. CDR3 loop: CASSKGDRNNQPQHF. The CDR3 DNA reads as TGTGCCAGTAGTAAAGGCGACAGGAACAATCAGCCCCAGCATTTT. Full variable domain (outside the CDR3, taken from reference TRBV19 and TRBJ1-5): DGGITQSPKYLFRKEGQNVTLSCEQNLNHDAMYWYRQDPGQGLRLIYYSQIVNDFQKGDIAEGYSVSREKKESFPLTVTSAQKNPTAFYLCASSKGDRNNQPQHFGDGTRLSIL.

This rearrangement joins TRBV2 to TRBJ2-1; TRBD1 matches at 7 bases. CDR1 and CDR2 (germline): SNHLY, FYNNEI. The CDR3 consists of 12 residues. Losses at the gene ends were 4 bases for V and 6 bases for J; bases not matched to a gene: 0. CDR3 nucleotides: TGTGCCAGCAGTGGGGACAGCAATGAGCAGTTCTTC. The encoded protein is CASSGDSNEQFF.

In the case of this clonotype: A far larger clone is only one base removed, so a read error is likely. V usage is TRBV28 and J usage is TRBJ2-7, with TRBD1 identical over 9 bases. Germline assignment: CDR1 MDHEN and CDR2 SYDVKM. CDR3 length: 15 residues. DNA for the CDR3: TGTGCCAGCAACTTTCCAGGGACAGGGTGGTATGGCTACATCTTC. Translation: CASNFPGTGWYGYIF.

This clonotype has a count of ten or more. This CDR3 reads CASSQGPIYGYTF. Here the CDR3 DNA reads TGTGCCAGCAGCCAAGGACCGATCTATGGCTACACCTTC. This chain links TRBV3-1 with TRBJ1-2; D uncertain. Germline CDR1 reads LGHDT; CDR2 reads YNNKEL (reference sequence). The ends were cut back, 1 base at V and 4 bases at J, with 7 bases in the middle. The CDR3 is 13 amino acids. Variable domain in full (rest from reference TRBV3-1 and TRBJ1-2): DTAVSQTPKYLVTQMGNDKSIKCEQNLGHDTMYWYKQDSKKFLKIMFSYNNKELIINETVPNRFSPKSPDKAHLNLHINSLELGDSAVYFCASSQGPIYGYTFGSGTRLTVV.

The chain recombines TRBV7-2 with TRBJ1-4; 12 bases are shared with TRBD1. Per germline, CDR1 SGHTA and CDR2 FQGNSA. V gave up 2 bases and J gave up 8 bases; unmatched junction bases: 9. CDR3 length equals 17 residues. The CDR3 bases are TGTGCCAGCAGCTTACGTCCCACGGGACAGGGGGCCGAAAAACTGTTTTTT. Translated: CASSLRPTGQGAEKLFF.

Ten or more counts support this clonotype. The V call is TRBV7-9, the J call TRBJ1-4, with 8 bases lining up with TRBD1. The V segment lost 5 bases and the J segment 7 bases; nucleotides outside the gene matches: 9. The V gene's germline CDR1 is SEHNR and CDR2 FQNEAQ (reference sequence). The CDR3 runs to 15 residues. CDR3 sequence reads: CASSVPGTGVEKLFF. For the CDR3, the DNA is TGTGCCAGCAGCGTACCCGGGACAGGAGTTGAAAAACTGTTTTTT.

This clonotype has at least ten counts. The V and J genes are TRBV2 and TRBJ2-7; D is unclear. Trimming removed 7 bases at V and 3 bases at J, with 19 bases between. The germline V gene has CDR1 SNHLY and CDR2 FYNNEI. The CDR3 loop spans 15 amino acids. The CDR3 sequence is CASTPSPSPGYEQYF. For the CDR3, the DNA is TGTGCCAGCACTCCGTCTCCGAGCCCGGGCTACGAGCAGTACTTC.